A selection of T cell receptor beta chains follows, all from one sample in a study of T cell responses to AZD1222 COVID-19 vaccine. Using immunoSEQ multiplex PCR, the repertoire was profiled, and TCRdb retains in-frame clones only, with some absent. Among 140,000 or so clones listed, roughly nine tenths were seen once. This specimen was peripheral blood, taken 28 days after the second dose of the MenACWY control vaccine. The receptors were gathered from an adult who received the MenACWY meningococcal vaccine as a control. Each CDR3 is given with its conserved first and last residue. A D gene is named only where the DNA matches it firmly. For some rows the clone size is stated as once, few or many, or as a class when expanded; others skip it.

clone size	D gene	V gene	J gene	CDR3 protein	CDR3 DNA
few	NA	TRBV13	TRBJ2-5	CASSPGLTTELQETQYF	TGTGCCAGCAGCCCCGGCCTCACTACGGAACTCCAAGAGACCCAGTACTTC
NA	NA	TRBV20-1	TRBJ2-7	CSAGTFREQYF	TGCAGTGCAGGCACCTTCCGCGAGCAGTACTTC
NA	TRBD1	TRBV9	TRBJ1-6	CASSVGSGGNSPLHF	TGTGCCAGCAGCGTAGGATCAGGGGGCAATTCACCCCTCCACTTT
NA	TRBD1	TRBV19	TRBJ1-6	CASLDRGNSPLHF	TGTGCCAGCCTAGACAGGGGTAATTCACCCCTCCACTTT
NA	NA	TRBV7-3	TRBJ1-6	CASSSGWDNSPLHF	TGTGCCAGCAGCTCCGGATGGGATAATTCACCCCTCCACTTT
NA	NA	TRBV6-5	TRBJ1-1	CASSSIQVINTEAFF	TGTGCCAGCAGCTCAATACAGGTGATAAACACTGAAGCTTTCTTT
NA	TRBD1	TRBV5-4	TRBJ1-4	CASSRTGQGAFAREKLFF	TGTGCCAGCAGTCGCACCGGGCAGGGGGCTTTCGCGAGAGAAAAACTGTTTTTT
NA	TRBD1	TRBV24-1	TRBJ2-7	CATSDTGTGSHEQYF	TGTGCCACCAGTGATACCGGGACAGGGTCACACGAGCAGTACTTC
NA	TRBD1	TRBV28	TRBJ1-2	CAAQGGSGYTF	TGTGCCGCCCAGGGGGGTAGTGGCTACACCTTC
NA	NA	TRBV4-2	TRBJ1-4	CASSQVSESEKLFF	TGTGCCAGCAGCCAAGTATCCGAATCCGAAAAACTGTTTTTT
once	NA	TRBV7-2	TRBJ1-2	CASSSGTFYGYTF	TGTGCCAGCAGCTCGGGGACGTTTTATGGCTACACCTTC
NA	NA	TRBV4-3	TRBJ1-5	CASSQEIHQPQHF	TGCGCCAGCAGCCAAGAGATTCATCAGCCCCAGCATTTT
NA	NA	TRBV19	TRBJ2-1	CASRTKGGAGVF	TGTGCCAGTAGGACTAAAGGGGGCGCGGGGGTCTTC
NA	NA	TRBV11-3	TRBJ2-1	CASSPGEGRGSYNEQFF	TGTGCCAGCAGCCCAGGGGAGGGGCGAGGCTCCTACAATGAGCAGTTCTTC
NA	NA	TRBV9	TRBJ1-2	CASSPSTVTTYGYTF	TGTGCCAGCAGCCCCTCGACAGTTACCACCTATGGCTACACCTTC
NA	TRBD1	TRBV5-6	TRBJ2-4	CASSLGTGGSKNIQYF	TGTGCCAGCAGCTTGGGGACAGGGGGCTCCAAAAACATTCAGTACTTC
NA	TRBD1	TRBV2	TRBJ2-7	CASSYNTGGEQYF	TGTGCCAGCAGTTACAACACAGGGGGCGAGCAGTACTTC
NA	NA	TRBV6-5	TRBJ2-3	CASSWGDTQYF	TGTGCCAGCAGTTGGGGGGATACGCAGTATTTT